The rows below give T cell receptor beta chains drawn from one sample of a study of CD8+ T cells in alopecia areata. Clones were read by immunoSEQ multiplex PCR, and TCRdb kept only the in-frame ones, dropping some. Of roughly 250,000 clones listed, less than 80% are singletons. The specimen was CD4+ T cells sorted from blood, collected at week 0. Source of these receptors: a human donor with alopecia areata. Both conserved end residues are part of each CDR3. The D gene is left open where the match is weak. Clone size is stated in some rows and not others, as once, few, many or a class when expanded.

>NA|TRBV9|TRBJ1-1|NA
TGTGCCAGCAGCGTAGGGCAGCTGAGAACTCACACTGAAGCTTTCTTT
CASSVGQLRTHTEAFF
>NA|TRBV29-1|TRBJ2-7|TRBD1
TGCAGCGTTGCCGGGACAGGGGGTTTCTACGAGCAGTACTTC
CSVAGTGGFYEQYF
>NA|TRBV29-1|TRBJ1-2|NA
TGCAGCGGGAGCGGGGAGGGTGGCTACACCTTC
CSGSGEGGYTF
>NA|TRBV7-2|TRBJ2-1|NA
TGTGCCAGCAGCCTACGGTGGGGCGCCAGCATATTTTACAATGAGCAGTTCTTC
CASSLRWGASIFYNEQFF
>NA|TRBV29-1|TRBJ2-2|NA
TGCAGCGTCCCGGGACCGACCGGGGAGCTGTTTTTT
CSVPGPTGELFF
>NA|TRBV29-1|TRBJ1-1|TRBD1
TGCAGCGTTAACAGGGGGGAGGCTTTCTTT
CSVNRGEAFF
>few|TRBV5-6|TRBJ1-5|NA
TGTGCCAGCAGCTCCCGACAGGCGTATAGCAATCAGCCCCAGCATTTT
CASSSRQAYSNQPQHF
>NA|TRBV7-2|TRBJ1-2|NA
TGTGCCAGCAGCTGGGGGAGCTATGGCTACACCTTC
CASSWGSYGYTF
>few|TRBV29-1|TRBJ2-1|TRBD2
TGCAGCGTGACGGGGGGGCCCTATGAGCAGTTCTTC
CSVTGGPYEQFF
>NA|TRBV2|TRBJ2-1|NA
TGTGCCAGCAACCGGGACTTCGGGAACGAGCAGTTCTTC
CASNRDFGNEQFF
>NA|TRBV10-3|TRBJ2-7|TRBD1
TGTGCCATCAGTCCGGACAGGGCCTACGAGCAGTACTTC
CAISPDRAYEQYF
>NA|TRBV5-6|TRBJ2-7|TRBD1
TGTGCCAGCAGCTTGAAGGGGGCGTACGAGCAGTACTTC
CASSLKGAYEQYF
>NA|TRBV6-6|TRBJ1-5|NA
TGTGCCAGCAGTTCCGCCGGGAGCCAGCCCCAGCATTTT
CASSSAGSQPQHF
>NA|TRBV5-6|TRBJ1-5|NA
TGTGCCAGCAGCATCGGGCCGAAGCCCCAGCATTTT
CASSIGPKPQHF
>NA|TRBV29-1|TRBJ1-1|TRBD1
TGCAGCGCGGGACAGGGGTACACTGAAGCTTTCTTT
CSAGQGYTEAFF
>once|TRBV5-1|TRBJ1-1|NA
TGCGCCAGCAGCCGAGGACAGAACACTGAAGCTTTCTTT
CASSRGQNTEAFF
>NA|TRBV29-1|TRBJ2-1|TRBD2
TGCAGCGCCACTCCGGGACTAGCGGCGTCGGCGAATGAGCAGTTCTTC
CSATPGLAASANEQFF
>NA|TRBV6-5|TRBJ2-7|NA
TGTGCCAGCACCACCTGGGGGGGGCGCACCTACGAGCAGTACTTC
CASTTWGGRTYEQYF
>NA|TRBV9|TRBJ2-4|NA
TGTGCCAGCAGCGTCAGCTTAGCCAAAAACATTCAGTACTTC
CASSVSLAKNIQYF
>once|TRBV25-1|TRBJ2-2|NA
TGTGCCAGCACCCCCGGGGCACGCGGGGAGCTGTTTTTT
CASTPGARGELFF
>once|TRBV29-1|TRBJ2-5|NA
TGCAGCGTTGACTTGGTCAGGGGAGAGACCCAGTACTTC
CSVDLVRGETQYF
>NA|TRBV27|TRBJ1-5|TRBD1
TGTGCCAGCGGGGGACAGGGGATCAATCAGCCCCAGCATTTT
CASGGQGINQPQHF
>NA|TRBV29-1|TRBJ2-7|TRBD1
TGCAGCGTTGAAGATCTGGGACAGGGGGCGCGCGAGCAGTACTTC
CSVEDLGQGAREQYF
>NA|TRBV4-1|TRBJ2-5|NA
TGCGCCAGCAGCCAAGATCCCGGGACACAAGAGACCCAGTACTTC
CASSQDPGTQETQYF
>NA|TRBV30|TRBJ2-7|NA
TGTGCCTGGAGCTTTGTCTCCTACGAGCAGTACTTC
CAWSFVSYEQYF
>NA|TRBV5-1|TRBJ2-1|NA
TGCGCCAGCAGCTTGCCAGGGGATGAGCAGTTCTTC
CASSLPGDEQFF
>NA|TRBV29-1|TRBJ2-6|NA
TGCAGCGTTGAGCTCGAGGGAACTGGGGCCAACGTCCTGACTTTC
CSVELEGTGANVLTF
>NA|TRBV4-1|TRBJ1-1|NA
TGCGCCAGCAGCCAAGGGTACACTGAAGCTTTCTTT
CASSQGYTEAFF
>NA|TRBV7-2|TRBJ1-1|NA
TGTGCCAGCAGCTTATTCGGATTTGAAGCTTTCTTT
CASSLFGFEAFF
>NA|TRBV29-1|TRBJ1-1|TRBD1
TGCAGCGTTAGCGGACAGGGGGCTTTCTTT
CSVSGQGAFF
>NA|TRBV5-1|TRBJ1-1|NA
TGCGCCAGCAGCCCCGGGACCCAGAACACTGAAGCTTTCTTT
CASSPGTQNTEAFF
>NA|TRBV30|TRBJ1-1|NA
TGTGCCTGGAGTGGGGCCATGAACACTGAAGCTTTCTTT
CAWSGAMNTEAFF
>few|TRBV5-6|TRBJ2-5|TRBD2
TGTGCCAGCAGCTGGGTTGCGGGGGGGCCAGGAGAGACCCAGTACTTC
CASSWVAGGPGETQYF
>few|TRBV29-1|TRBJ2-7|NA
TGCAGCGTTTCGGGGTTAGGCGAGCAGTACTTC
CSVSGLGEQYF
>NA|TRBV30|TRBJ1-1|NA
TGTGCCTGGAGCCCGGGTCTGAACACTGAAGCTTTCTTT
CAWSPGLNTEAFF
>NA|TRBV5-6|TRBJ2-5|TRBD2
TGTGCCAGCAGCCCACCTAGCGGGGGGCCGTCCCAGTACTTC
CASSPPSGGPSQYF
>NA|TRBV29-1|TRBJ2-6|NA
TGCAGCGTTGCCCCCGCGGGCTCTGGGGCCAACGTCCTGACTTTC
CSVAPAGSGANVLTF
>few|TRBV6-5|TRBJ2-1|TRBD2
TGTGCCAGCAGCTCCGGGACTAGCGCCAATGAGCAGTTCTTC
CASSSGTSANEQFF
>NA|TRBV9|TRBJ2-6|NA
TGTGCCAGCCGAACGCCGGGTCGCTCTGGGGCCAACGTCCTGACTTTC
CASRTPGRSGANVLTF
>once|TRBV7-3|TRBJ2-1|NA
TGTGCCAGCAGCGGCGGTACCTACAATGAGCAGTTCTTC
CASSGGTYNEQFF
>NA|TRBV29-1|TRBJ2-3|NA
TGCAGCGTTGCCAGGCAGGGTGGAGATACGCAGTATTTT
CSVARQGGDTQYF